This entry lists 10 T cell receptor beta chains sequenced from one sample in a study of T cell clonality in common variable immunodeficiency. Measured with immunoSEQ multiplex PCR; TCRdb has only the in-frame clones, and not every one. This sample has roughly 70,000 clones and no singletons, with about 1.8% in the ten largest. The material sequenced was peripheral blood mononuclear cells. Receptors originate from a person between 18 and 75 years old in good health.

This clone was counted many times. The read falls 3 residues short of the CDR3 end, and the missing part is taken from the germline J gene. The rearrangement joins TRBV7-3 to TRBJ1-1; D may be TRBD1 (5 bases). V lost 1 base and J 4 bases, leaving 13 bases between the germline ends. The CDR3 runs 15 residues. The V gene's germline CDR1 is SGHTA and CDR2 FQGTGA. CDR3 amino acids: CASSLSSGQGTEAFF. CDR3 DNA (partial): TGTGCCAGCAGCTTAAGCTCAGGGCAGGGCACTGAA.

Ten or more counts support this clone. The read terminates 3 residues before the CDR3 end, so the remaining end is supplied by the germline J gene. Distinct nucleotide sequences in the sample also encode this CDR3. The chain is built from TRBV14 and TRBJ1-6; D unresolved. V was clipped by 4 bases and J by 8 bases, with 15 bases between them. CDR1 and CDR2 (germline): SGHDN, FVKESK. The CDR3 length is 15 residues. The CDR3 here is CASSRGRVSYSPLHF. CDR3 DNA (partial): TGTGCCAGCAGCCGCGGCCGGGTCTCATATTCACCC.

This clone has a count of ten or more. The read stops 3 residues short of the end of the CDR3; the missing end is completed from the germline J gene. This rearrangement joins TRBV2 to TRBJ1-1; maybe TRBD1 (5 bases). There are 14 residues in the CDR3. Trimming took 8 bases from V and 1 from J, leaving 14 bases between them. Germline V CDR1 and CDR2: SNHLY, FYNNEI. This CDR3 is CASWRGTANTEAFF. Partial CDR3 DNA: TGTGCCAGCTGGAGGGGAACAGCGAACACTGAA. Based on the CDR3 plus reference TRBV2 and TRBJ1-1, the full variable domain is EPEVTQTPSHQVTQMGQEVILRCVPISNHLYFYWYRQILGQKVEFLVSFYNNEISEKSEIFDDQFSVERPDGSNFTLKIRSTKLEDSAMYFCASWRGTANTEAFFGQGTRLTVV.

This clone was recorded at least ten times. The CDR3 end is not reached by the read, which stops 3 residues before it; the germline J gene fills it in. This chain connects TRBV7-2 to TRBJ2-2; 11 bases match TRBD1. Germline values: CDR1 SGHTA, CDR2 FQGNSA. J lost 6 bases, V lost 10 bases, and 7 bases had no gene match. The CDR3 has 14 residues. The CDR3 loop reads CATSGGQGAGELFF. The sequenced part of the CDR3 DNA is TGTGCCACCTCAGGGGGACAGGGGGCCGGGGAG.

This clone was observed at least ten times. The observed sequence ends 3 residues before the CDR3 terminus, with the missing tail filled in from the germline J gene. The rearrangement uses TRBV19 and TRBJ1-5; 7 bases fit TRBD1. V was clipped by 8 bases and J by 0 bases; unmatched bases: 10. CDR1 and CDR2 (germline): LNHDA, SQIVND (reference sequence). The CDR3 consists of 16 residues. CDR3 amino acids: CASSEHRGFSNQPQHF. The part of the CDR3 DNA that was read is TGTGCCAGTTCAGAACACAGGGGATTTAGCAATCAGCCC.

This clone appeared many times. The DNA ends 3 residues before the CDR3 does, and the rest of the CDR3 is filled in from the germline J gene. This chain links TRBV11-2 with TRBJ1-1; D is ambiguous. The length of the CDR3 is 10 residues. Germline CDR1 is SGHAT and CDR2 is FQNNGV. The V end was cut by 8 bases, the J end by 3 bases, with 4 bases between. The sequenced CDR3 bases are TGTGCCAGCTCCTACACTGAA. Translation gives CASSYTE. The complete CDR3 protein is CASSYTEAFF. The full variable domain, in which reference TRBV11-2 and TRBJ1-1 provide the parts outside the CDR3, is EAGVAQSPRYKIIEKRQSVAFWCNPISGHATLYWYQQILGQGPKLLIQFQNNGVVDDSQLPKDRFSAERLKGVDSTLKIQPAKLEDSAVYLCASSYTEAFFGQGTRLTVV.

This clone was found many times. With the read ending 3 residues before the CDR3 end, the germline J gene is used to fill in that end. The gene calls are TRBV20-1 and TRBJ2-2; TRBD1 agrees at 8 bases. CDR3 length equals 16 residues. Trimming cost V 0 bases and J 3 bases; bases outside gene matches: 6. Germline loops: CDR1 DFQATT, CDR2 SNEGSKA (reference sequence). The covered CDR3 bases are TGCAGTGCTAGAGATTCAGGGGGCGCGGACACCGGGGAG. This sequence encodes CSARDSGGADTGE. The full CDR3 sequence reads CSARDSGGADTGELFF.

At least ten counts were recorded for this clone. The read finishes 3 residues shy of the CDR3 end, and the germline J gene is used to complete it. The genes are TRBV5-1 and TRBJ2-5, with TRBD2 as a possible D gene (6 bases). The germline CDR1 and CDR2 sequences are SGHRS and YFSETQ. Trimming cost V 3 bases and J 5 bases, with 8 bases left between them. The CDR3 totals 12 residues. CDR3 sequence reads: CASSWDSETQYF. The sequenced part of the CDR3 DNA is TGCGCCAGCAGCTGGGACTCTGAGACC.

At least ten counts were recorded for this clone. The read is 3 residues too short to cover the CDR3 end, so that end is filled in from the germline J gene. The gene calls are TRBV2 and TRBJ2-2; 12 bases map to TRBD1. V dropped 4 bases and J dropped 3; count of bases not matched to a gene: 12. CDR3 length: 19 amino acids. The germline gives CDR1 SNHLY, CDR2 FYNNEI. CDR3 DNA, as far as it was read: TGTGCCAGCAGTGTTCCGGGACAGGGGGCGAGGTTTGACACCGGGGAG. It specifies CASSVPGQGARFDTGE. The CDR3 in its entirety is CASSVPGQGARFDTGELFF.

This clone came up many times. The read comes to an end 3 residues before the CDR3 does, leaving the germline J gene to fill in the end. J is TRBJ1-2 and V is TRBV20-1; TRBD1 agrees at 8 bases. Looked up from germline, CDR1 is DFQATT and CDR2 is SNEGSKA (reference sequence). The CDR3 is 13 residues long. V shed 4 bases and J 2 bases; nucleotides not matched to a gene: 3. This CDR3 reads CSATRGRNYGYTF. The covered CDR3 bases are TGCAGTGCTACCAGGGGGCGGAACTATGGC.